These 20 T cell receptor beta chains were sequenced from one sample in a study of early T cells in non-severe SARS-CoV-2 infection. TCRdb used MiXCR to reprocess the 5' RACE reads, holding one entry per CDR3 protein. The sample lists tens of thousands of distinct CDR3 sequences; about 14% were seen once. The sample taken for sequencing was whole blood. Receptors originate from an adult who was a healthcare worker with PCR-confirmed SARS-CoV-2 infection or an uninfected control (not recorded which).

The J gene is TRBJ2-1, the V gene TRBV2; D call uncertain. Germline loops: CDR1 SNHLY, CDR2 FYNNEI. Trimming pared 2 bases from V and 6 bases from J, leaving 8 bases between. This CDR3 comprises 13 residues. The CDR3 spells CASSETWANEQFF. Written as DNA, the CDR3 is TGTGCCAGCAGTGAAACGTGGGCCAATGAGCAGTTCTTC.

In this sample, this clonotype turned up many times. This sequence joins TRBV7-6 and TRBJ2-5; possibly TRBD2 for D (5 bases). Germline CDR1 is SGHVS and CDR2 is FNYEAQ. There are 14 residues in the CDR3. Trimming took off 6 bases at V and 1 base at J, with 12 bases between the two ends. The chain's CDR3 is CASSPGRLQETQYF. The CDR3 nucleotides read TGTGCCAGCAGTCCTGGGAGACTCCAAGAGACCCAGTACTTC.

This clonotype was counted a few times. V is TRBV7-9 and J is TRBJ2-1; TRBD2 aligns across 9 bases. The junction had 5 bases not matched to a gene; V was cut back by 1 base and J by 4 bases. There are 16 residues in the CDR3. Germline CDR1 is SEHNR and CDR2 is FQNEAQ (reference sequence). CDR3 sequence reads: CASSLGSGRRYNEQFF. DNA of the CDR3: TGTGCCAGCAGCTTAGGTAGCGGGAGAAGGTACAATGAGCAGTTCTTC.

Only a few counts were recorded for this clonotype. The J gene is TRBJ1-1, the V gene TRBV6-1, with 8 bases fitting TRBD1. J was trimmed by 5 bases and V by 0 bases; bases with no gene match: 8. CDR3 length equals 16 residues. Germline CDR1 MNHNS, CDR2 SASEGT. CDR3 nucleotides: TGTGCCAGCAGTGAAGCAGGCGCCAGGGGGCGAACTGAAGCTTTCTTT. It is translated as CASSEAGARGRTEAFF.

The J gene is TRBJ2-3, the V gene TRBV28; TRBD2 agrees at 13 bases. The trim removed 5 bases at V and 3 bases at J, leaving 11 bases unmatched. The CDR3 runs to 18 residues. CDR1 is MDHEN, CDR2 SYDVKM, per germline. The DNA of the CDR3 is TGTGCCAGCAGTCCTTATTGGACTAGCGGGAGAGGTACAGATACGCAGTATTTT. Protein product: CASSPYWTSGRGTDTQYF.

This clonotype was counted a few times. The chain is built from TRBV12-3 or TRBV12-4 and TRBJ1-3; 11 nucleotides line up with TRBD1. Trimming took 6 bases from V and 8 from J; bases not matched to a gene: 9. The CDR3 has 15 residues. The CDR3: CASRRGTGGIDTIYF. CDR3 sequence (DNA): TGTGCCAGCAGGCGAGGGACAGGGGGTATAGACACCATATATTTT.

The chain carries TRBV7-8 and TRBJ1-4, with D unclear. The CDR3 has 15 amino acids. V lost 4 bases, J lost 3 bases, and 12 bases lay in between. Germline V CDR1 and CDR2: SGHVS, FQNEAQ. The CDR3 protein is CASSSPPGSNEKLFF. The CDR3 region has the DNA TGTGCCAGCAGCTCCCCCCCGGGTTCTAATGAAAAACTGTTTTTT.

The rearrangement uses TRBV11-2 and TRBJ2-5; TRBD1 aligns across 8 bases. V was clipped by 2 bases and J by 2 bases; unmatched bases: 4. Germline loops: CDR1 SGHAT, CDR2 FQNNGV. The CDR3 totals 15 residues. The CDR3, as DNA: TGTGCCAGCAGCTTATACAGGGGGATGCAAGAGACCCAGTACTTC. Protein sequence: CASSLYRGMQETQYF.

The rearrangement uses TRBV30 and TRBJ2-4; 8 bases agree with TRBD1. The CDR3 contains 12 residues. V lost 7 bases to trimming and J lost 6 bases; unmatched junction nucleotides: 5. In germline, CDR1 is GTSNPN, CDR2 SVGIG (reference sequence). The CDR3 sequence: CALRQGSNIQYF. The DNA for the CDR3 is TGTGCCTTGAGACAGGGGTCAAACATTCAGTACTTC. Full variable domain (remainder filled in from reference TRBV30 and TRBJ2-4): SQTIHQWPATLVQPVGSPLSLECTVEGTSNPNLYWYRQAAGRGLQLLFYSVGIGQISSEVPQNLSASRPQDRQFILSSKKLLLSDSGFYLCALRQGSNIQYFGAGTRLSVL.

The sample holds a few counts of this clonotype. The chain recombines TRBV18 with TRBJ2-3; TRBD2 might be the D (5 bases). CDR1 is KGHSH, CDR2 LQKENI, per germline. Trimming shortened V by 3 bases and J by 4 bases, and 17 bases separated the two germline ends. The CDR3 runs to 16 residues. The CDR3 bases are TGTGCCAGCTCACCCCCCGGGGTTGGATGGGCAGATACGCAGTATTTT. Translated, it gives CASSPPGVGWADTQYF.

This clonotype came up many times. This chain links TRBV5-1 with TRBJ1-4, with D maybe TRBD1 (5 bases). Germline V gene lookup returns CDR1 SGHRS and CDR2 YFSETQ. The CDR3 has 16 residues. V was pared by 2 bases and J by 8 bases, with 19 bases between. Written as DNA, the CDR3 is TGCGCCAGCAGCTTCCGAGAGCAAGGTCGGGGCGAAAAACTGTTTTTT. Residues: CASSFREQGRGEKLFF.

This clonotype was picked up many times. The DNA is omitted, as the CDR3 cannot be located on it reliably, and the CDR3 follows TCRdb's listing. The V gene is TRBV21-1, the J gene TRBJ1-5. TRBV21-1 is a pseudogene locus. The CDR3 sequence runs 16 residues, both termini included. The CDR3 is CASSMFGCGSNQPQHF.

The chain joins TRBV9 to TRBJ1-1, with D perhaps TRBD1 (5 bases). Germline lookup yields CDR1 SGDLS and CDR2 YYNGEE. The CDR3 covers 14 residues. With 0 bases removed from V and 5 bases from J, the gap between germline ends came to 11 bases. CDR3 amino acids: CASSVADRGTEAFF. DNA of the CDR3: TGTGCCAGCAGCGTAGCTGATAGGGGTACTGAAGCTTTCTTT.

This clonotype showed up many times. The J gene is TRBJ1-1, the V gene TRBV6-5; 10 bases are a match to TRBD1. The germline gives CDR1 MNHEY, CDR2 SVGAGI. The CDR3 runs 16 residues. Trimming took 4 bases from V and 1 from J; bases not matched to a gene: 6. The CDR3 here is CASSWRQGARNTEAFF. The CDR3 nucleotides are TGTGCCAGCAGTTGGAGACAGGGGGCACGGAACACTGAAGCTTTCTTT.

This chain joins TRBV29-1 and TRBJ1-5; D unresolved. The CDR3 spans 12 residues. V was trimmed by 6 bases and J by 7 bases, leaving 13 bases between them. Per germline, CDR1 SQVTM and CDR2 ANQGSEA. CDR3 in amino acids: CSVTDGVQPQHF. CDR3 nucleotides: TGCAGCGTGACTGACGGAGTCCAGCCCCAGCATTTT. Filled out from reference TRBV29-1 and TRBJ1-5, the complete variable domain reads SAVISQKPSRDICQRGTSLTIQCQVDSQVTMMFWYRQQPGQSLTLIATANQGSEATYESGFVIDKFPISRPNLTFSTLTVSNMSPEDSSIYLCSVTDGVQPQHFGDGTRLSIL.

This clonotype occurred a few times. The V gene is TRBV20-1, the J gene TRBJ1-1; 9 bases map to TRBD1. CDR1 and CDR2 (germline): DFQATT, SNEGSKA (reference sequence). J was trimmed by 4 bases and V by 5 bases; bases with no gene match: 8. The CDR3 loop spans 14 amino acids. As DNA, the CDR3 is TGCAGTGCTTTTCGGGACAGGGCTGGCACTGAAGCTTTCTTT. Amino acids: CSAFRDRAGTEAFF.

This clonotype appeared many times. This CDR3 is CASSRDTGHGYTF. The CDR3 DNA follows: TGTGCCAGCAGCCGAGACACAGGCCACGGCTACACCTTC. The chain combines TRBV14 with TRBJ1-2; weak D call: TRBD1 (5 bases). Trimming took 4 bases from V and 8 from J, leaving 14 bases between them. Germline CDR1 reads SGHDN; CDR2 reads FVKESK. The CDR3 length is 13 residues. The variable domain in full, completed from reference TRBV14 and TRBJ1-2, reads EAGVTQFPSHSVIEKGQTVTLRCDPISGHDNLYWYRRVMGKEIKFLLHFVKESKQDESGMPNNRFLAERTGGTYSTLKVQPAELEDSGVYFCASSRDTGHGYTFGSGTRLTVV.

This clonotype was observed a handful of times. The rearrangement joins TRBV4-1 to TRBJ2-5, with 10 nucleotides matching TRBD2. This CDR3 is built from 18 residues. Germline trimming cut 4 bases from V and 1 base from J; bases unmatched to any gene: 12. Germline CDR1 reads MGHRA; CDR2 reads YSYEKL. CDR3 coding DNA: TGCGCCAGCAGCCCCGGACTAGCGGTCCCAGGGGGCCAAGAGACCCAGTACTTC. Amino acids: CASSPGLAVPGGQETQYF.

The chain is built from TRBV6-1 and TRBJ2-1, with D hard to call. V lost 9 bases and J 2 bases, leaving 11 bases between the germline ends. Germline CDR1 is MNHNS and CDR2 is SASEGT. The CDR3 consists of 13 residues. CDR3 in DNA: TGTGCCAGTTCCATTAGTACCTACAATGAGCAGTTCTTC. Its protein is CASSISTYNEQFF.

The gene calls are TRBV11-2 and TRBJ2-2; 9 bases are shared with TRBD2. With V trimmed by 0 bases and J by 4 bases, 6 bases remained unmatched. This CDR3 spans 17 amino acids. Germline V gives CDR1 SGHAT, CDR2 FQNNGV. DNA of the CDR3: TGTGCCAGCAGCTTAGATCTCCTAGCGGGGTCCACCGGGGAGCTGTTTTTT. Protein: CASSLDLLAGSTGELFF.